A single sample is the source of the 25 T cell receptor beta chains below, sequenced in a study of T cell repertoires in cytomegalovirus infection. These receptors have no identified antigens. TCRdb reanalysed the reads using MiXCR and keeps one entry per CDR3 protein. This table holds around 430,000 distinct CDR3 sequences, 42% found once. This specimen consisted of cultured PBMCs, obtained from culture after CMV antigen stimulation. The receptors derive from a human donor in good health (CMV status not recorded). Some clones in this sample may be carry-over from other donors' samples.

CDR3 nucleotide sequence: TGCAGTGCTAGACACAGGGGAGTAAACTATGGCTACACCTTC. The encoded protein is CSARHRGVNYGYTF. This chain joins TRBV20-1 and TRBJ1-2; TRBD1 aligns across 7 bases. Trimming cost V 2 bases and J 2 bases; bases outside gene matches: 5. CDR1 and CDR2 from the germline V gene are DFQATT and SNEGSKA (reference sequence). The CDR3 runs to 14 residues.

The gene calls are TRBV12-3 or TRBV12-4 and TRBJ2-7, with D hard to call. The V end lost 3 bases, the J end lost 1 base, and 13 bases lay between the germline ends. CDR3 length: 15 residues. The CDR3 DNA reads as TGTGCCAGCAGTTTCCGACTCGGTGCGTCCTACGAGCAGTACTTC. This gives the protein CASSFRLGASYEQYF.

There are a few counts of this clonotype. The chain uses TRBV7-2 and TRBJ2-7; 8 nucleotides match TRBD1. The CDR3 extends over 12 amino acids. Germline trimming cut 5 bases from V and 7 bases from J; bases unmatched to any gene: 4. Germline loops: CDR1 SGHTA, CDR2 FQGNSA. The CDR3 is CASSGQGLEQYF. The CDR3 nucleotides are TGTGCCAGCAGCGGACAGGGACTTGAGCAGTACTTC.

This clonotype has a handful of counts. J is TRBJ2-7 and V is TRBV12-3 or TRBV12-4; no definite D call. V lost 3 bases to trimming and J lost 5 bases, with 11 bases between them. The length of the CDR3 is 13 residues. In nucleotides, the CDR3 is TGTGCCAGCAGTTTGGCCACCTGGGACGAGCAGTACTTC. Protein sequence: CASSLATWDEQYF.

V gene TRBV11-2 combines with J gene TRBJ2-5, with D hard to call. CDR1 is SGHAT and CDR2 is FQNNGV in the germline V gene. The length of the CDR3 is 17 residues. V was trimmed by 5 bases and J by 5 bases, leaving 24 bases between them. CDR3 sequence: CASSSMMGRAGWETQYF. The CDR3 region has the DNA TGTGCCAGCAGCAGTATGATGGGCCGGGCCGGATGGGAGACCCAGTACTTC.

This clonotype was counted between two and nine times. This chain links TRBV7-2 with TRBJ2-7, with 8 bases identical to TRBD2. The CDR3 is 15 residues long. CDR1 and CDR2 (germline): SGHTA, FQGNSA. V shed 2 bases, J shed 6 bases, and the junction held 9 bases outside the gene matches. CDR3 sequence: CASSLRLGGASEQYF. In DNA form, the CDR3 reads TGTGCCAGCAGCTTAAGGCTCGGGGGGGCGAGCGAGCAGTACTTC.

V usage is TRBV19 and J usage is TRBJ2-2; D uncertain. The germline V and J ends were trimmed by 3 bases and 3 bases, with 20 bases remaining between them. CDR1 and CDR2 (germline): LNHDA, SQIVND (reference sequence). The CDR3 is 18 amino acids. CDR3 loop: CASSIHPFGRSYTGELFF. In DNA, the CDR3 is TGTGCCAGTAGTATTCATCCATTCGGACGGAGTTACACCGGGGAGCTGTTTTTT.

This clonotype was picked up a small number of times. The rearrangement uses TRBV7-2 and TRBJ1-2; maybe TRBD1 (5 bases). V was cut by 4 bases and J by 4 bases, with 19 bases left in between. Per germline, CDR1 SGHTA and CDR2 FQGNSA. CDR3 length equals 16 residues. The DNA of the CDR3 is TGTGCCAGCAGCTCGGTTAACCCAGGGCTCGCCTATGGCTACACCTTC. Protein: CASSSVNPGLAYGYTF.

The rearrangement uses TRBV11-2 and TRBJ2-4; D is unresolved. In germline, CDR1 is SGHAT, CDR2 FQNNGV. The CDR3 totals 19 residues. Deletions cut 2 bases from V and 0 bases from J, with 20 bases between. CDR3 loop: CASSLSPLRQPSAKNIQYF. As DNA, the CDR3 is TGTGCCAGCAGCTTATCCCCCTTAAGGCAGCCTTCAGCCAAAAACATTCAGTACTTC.

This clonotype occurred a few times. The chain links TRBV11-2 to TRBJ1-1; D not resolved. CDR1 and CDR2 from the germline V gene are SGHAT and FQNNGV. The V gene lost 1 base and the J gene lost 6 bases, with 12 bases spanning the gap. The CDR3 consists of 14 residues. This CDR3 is CASSLVLARAEAFF. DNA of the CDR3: TGTGCCAGCAGCTTAGTGTTAGCGAGGGCTGAAGCTTTCTTT.

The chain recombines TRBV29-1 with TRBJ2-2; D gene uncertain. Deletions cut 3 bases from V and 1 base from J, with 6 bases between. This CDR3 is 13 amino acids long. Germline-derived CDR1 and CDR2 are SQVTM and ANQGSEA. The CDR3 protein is CSVEWLNTGELFF. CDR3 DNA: TGCAGCGTTGAGTGGCTGAACACCGGGGAGCTGTTTTTT.

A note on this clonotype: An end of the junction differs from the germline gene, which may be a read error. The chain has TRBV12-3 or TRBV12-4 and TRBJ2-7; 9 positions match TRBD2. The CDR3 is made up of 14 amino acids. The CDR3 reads CASRLAGVFYEQYF. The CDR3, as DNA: TGTGCCAGCAGGTTAGCGGGAGTCTTCTACGAGCAGTACTTC.

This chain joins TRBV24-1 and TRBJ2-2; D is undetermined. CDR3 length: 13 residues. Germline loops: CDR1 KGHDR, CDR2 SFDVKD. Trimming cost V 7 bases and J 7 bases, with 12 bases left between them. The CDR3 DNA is TGTGCCACCAGCCACGAGTGGGGCGGGGAGCTGTTTTTT. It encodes CATSHEWGGELFF.

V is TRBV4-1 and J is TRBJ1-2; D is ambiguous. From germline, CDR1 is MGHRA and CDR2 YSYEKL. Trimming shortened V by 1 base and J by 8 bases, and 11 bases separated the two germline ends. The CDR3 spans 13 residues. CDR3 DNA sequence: TGCGCCAGCAGCCAAGGAGGGCCCGGCGGCTACACCTTC. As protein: CASSQGGPGGYTF.

DNA of the CDR3: TGCGCCAGCAGCCAAGATGCAGGGGGCGATGGCTACACCTTC. Residues: CASSQDAGGDGYTF. This sequence joins TRBV4-1 and TRBJ1-2, with 8 nucleotides matching TRBD1. Germline V gene lookup returns CDR1 MGHRA and CDR2 YSYEKL. The CDR3 sequence is 14 residues long. With V trimmed by 0 bases and J by 6 bases, 3 bases remained unmatched.

In DNA, the CDR3 is TGTGCCAGCAGCTTAGGAGGAACTAGGGCTGATGGCTACACCTTC. It translates to CASSLGGTRADGYTF. The V call is TRBV11-1, the J call TRBJ1-2, with D unresolved. The CDR3 has 15 residues. Germline loops: CDR1 SGHAT, CDR2 FQDESV (reference sequence). Trimming left V 1 base short and J 6 bases short, with 15 bases between.

The CDR3 protein is CAISDPAGGRPDTQYF. The CDR3 DNA sequence: TGTGCCATCAGTGACCCAGCGGGGGGCCGTCCAGATACGCAGTATTTT. The chain carries TRBV10-3 and TRBJ2-3; 9 bases agree with TRBD2. The J segment lost 4 bases and the V segment lost 3 bases, leaving 8 bases of the junction unmatched. The CDR3 covers 16 residues. The V gene's germline CDR1 is ENHRY and CDR2 SYGVKD.

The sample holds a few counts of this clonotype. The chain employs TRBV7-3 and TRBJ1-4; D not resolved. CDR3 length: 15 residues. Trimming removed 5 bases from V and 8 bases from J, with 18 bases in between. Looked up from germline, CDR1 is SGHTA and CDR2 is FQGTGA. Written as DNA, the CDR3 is TGTGCCAGCAGCCCCGCGGCGGACGTAAGGGAAAAACTGTTTTTT. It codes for CASSPAADVREKLFF.

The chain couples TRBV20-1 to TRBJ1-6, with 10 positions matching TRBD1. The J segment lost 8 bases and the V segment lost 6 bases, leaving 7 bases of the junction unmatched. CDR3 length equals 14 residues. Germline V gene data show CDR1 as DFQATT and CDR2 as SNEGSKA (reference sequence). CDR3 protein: CSAETGTGDSPLHF. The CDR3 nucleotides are TGCAGTGCAGAAACCGGGACAGGGGATTCACCCCTCCACTTT.

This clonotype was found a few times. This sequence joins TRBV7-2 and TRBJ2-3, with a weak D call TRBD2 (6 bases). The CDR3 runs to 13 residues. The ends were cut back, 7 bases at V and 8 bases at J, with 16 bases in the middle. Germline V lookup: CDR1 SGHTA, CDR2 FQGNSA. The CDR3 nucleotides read TGTGCCAGCAACTTGGGGTCGCGGGGTACGCAGTATTTT. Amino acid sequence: CASNLGSRGTQYF.

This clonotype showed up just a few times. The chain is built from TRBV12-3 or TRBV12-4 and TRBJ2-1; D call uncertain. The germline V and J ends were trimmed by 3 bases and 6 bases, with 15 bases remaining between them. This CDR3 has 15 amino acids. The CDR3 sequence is CASSLAGWRFNEQFF. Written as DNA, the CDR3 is TGTGCCAGCAGTTTGGCCGGGTGGCGTTTCAATGAGCAGTTCTTC.

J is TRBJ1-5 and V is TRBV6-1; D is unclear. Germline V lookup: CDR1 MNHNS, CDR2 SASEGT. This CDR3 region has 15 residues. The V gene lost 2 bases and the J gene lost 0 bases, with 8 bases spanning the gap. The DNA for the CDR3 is TGTGCCAGCAGTGAACACAAATATAGCAATCAGCCCCAGCATTTT. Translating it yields CASSEHKYSNQPQHF.

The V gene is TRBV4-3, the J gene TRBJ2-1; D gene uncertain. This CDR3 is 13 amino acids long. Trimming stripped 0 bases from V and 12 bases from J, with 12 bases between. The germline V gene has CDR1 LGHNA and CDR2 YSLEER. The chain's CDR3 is CASSQDGEDLQFF. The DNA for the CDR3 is TGCGCCAGCAGCCAAGATGGGGAAGACTTGCAGTTCTTC.

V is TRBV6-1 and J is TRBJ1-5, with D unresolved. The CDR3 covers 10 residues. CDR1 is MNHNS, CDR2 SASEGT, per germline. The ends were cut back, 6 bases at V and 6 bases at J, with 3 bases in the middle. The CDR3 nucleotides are TGTGCCAGCAGCCGTCAGCCCCAGCATTTT. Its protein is CASSRQPQHF.

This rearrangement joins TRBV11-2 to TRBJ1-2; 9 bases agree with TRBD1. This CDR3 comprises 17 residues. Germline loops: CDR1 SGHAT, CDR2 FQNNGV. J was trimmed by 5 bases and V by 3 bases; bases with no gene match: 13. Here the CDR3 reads CASSLILQGDRVYGYTF. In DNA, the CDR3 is TGTGCCAGCAGCTTGATTTTACAGGGGGACAGGGTTTATGGCTACACCTTC.